A selection of T cell receptor beta chains follows, all from one sample in a study of T-cell reconstitution after alpha-beta-depleted transplantation in children. A single record per CDR3 protein comes from TCRdb applying MiXCR to the PCR reads. The profile covers some 530,000 distinct CDR3 sequences, with about 12% appearing a single time and around 5.6% taken by the ten largest. Source: PBMCs from the stem cell graft donor, taken from the stem cell graft. All receptors derive from a human donor who donated a stem cell graft to a child with combined immunodeficiency. Both conserved end residues are part of each CDR3. Each record gives: V gene, clone size, D gene, J gene, CDR3 length, CDR3 DNA, CDR3 protein. The D gene is left open where the match is weak. Size values are once, few and many counts, or a class for expanded clones, and some rows have none.

V gene: TRBV29-1
clone size: few
D gene: TRBD1
J gene: TRBJ2-3
CDR3 length: 16
CDR3 DNA: TGCAGCGTTCGACTACCTGGACAGGGGGTCACAGATACGCAGTATTTT
CDR3 protein: CSVRLPGQGVTDTQYF

V gene: TRBV4-3
clone size: few
D gene: .
J gene: TRBJ1-4
CDR3 length: 15
CDR3 DNA: TGCGCCAGCAGCCAAAACCCGCGGGTGAAGGAAAAACTGTTTTTT
CDR3 protein: CASSQNPRVKEKLFF

V gene: TRBV20-1
clone size: many
D gene: .
J gene: TRBJ2-1
CDR3 length: 12
CDR3 DNA: TGCAGTGCTAGAGAACCCCCGAATGAGCAGTTCTTC
CDR3 protein: CSAREPPNEQFF

V gene: TRBV12-3/TRBV12-4
clone size: .
D gene: .
J gene: TRBJ1-1
CDR3 length: 15
CDR3 DNA: TGTGCCAGCAGTATCCCCAGGGCTGGGAACACTGAAGCTTTCTTT
CDR3 protein: CASSIPRAGNTEAFF

V gene: TRBV20-1
clone size: few
D gene: .
J gene: TRBJ1-4
CDR3 length: 13
CDR3 DNA: TGCAGTGCCCACCGGGATTCGGTTGAAAAACTGTTTTTT
CDR3 protein: CSAHRDSVEKLFF

V gene: TRBV9
clone size: .
D gene: TRBD1
J gene: TRBJ1-4
CDR3 length: 15
CDR3 DNA: TGTGCCAGCAGCCCCCGACAGGGATCCAATGAAAAACTGTTTTTT
CDR3 protein: CASSPRQGSNEKLFF

V gene: TRBV20-1
clone size: many
D gene: .
J gene: TRBJ2-7
CDR3 length: 14
CDR3 DNA: TGCAGTGCTCGGGATCCGGGACACTCCTACGAGCAGTACTTC
CDR3 protein: CSARDPGHSYEQYF

V gene: TRBV7-2
clone size: .
D gene: TRBD2
J gene: TRBJ2-1
CDR3 length: 18
CDR3 DNA: TGTGCCAGCAGCAGACCTCGACTAGCGGGGGGATCCTACAATGAGCAGTTCTTC
CDR3 protein: CASSRPRLAGGSYNEQFF

V gene: TRBV9
clone size: few
D gene: .
J gene: TRBJ2-7
CDR3 length: 18
CDR3 DNA: TGTGCCAGCAGCGTAGAACCCCGGGACCCTATGCCCACCTACGAGCAGTACTTC
CDR3 protein: CASSVEPRDPMPTYEQYF

V gene: TRBV7-2
clone size: many
D gene: TRBD1
J gene: TRBJ1-1
CDR3 length: 15
CDR3 DNA: TGTGCCAGCAGCTTAGGGACAGGTCTGAACACTGAAGCTTTCTTT
CDR3 protein: CASSLGTGLNTEAFF

V gene: TRBV7-2
clone size: many
D gene: TRBD2
J gene: TRBJ2-1
CDR3 length: 14
CDR3 DNA: TGTGCCAGCTCTTTTACTAGCGGTAACAATGAGCAGTTCTTC
CDR3 protein: CASSFTSGNNEQFF

V gene: TRBV3-1
clone size: few
D gene: .
J gene: TRBJ1-1
CDR3 length: 12
CDR3 DNA: TGTGCCAGCAGCCACAGGGGAACTGAAGCTTTCTTT
CDR3 protein: CASSHRGTEAFF

V gene: TRBV6-2/TRBV6-3
clone size: .
D gene: TRBD2
J gene: TRBJ2-5
CDR3 length: 20
CDR3 DNA: TGTGCCAGCAGTTACTCATTCGCTTTTACTAGCGGGGGGCTTGGGGAGACCCAGTACTTC
CDR3 protein: CASSYSFAFTSGGLGETQYF

V gene: TRBV10-3
clone size: few
D gene: TRBD1
J gene: TRBJ2-6
CDR3 length: 16
CDR3 DNA: TGTGCCATCAGAGGGACAGTGGTCTCTGGGGCCAACGTCCTGACTTTC
CDR3 protein: CAIRGTVVSGANVLTF

V gene: TRBV5-1
clone size: many
D gene: .
J gene: TRBJ2-1
CDR3 length: 16
CDR3 DNA: TGCGCCAGCAGCATGGCTGGGACGGCGGATTACAATGAGCAGTTCTTC
CDR3 protein: CASSMAGTADYNEQFF

V gene: TRBV7-2
clone size: .
D gene: .
J gene: TRBJ1-2
CDR3 length: 14
CDR3 DNA: TGTGCCAGCAGCTTATTTGACAGGCGATATGGCTACACCTTC
CDR3 protein: CASSLFDRRYGYTF

V gene: TRBV9
clone size: few
D gene: .
J gene: TRBJ2-1
CDR3 length: 16
CDR3 DNA: TGTGCCAGCAGCGTAGCCGGGCAGGGGCGATACAATGAGCAGTTCTTC
CDR3 protein: CASSVAGQGRYNEQFF

V gene: TRBV5-1
clone size: few
D gene: .
J gene: TRBJ2-7
CDR3 length: 13
CDR3 DNA: TGCGCCAGCAGCTTTCGACCATCCTACGAGCAGTACTTC
CDR3 protein: CASSFRPSYEQYF

V gene: TRBV3-1
clone size: .
D gene: .
J gene: TRBJ2-1
CDR3 length: 13
CDR3 DNA: TGTGCCAGCAGCCCATCCTTGACTAGGAAGGAGTTCTTC
CDR3 protein: CASSPSLTRKEFF

V gene: TRBV12-5
clone size: .
D gene: .
J gene: TRBJ1-2
CDR3 length: 14
CDR3 DNA: TGTGCTAGTGGTCCGGATAGAGCTAACTATGGCTACACCTTC
CDR3 protein: CASGPDRANYGYTF

V gene: TRBV2
clone size: .
D gene: .
J gene: TRBJ1-1
CDR3 length: 14
CDR3 DNA: TGTGCCAGCACCAAGGGACGGGCGAACACTGAAGCTTTCTTT
CDR3 protein: CASTKGRANTEAFF

V gene: TRBV6-2/TRBV6-3
clone size: few
D gene: .
J gene: TRBJ2-2
CDR3 length: 17
CDR3 DNA: TGTGCCAGCAGTTACTCGACATTAAGGGTTAACACCGGGGAGCTGTTTTTT
CDR3 protein: CASSYSTLRVNTGELFF

V gene: TRBV12-3/TRBV12-4
clone size: .
D gene: .
J gene: TRBJ2-7
CDR3 length: 14
CDR3 DNA: TGTGCCAGCAGTTCCCGGGACTCGAGGTACGAGCAGTACTTC
CDR3 protein: CASSSRDSRYEQYF

V gene: TRBV2
clone size: .
D gene: .
J gene: TRBJ2-1
CDR3 length: 15
CDR3 DNA: TGTGCCAGCGGTGGCGAGGAGCCCTCCTACAATGAGCAGTTCTTC
CDR3 protein: CASGGEEPSYNEQFF

V gene: TRBV7-9
clone size: many
D gene: TRBD2
J gene: TRBJ2-1
CDR3 length: 20
CDR3 DNA: TGTGCCAGCAGCTTAAACGCGGGGGGATACGGGACTAGCGGGAGAAATGAGCAGTTCTTC
CDR3 protein: CASSLNAGGYGTSGRNEQFF

V gene: TRBV6-2/TRBV6-3
clone size: .
D gene: .
J gene: TRBJ2-2
CDR3 length: 14
CDR3 DNA: TGTGCCGGCTCGGACAGACCAAACACCGGGGAGCTGTTTTTT
CDR3 protein: CAGSDRPNTGELFF

V gene: TRBV7-9
clone size: .
D gene: .
J gene: TRBJ2-2
CDR3 length: 13
CDR3 DNA: TGTGCCGATGGGACTGCTAACACCGGGGAGCTGTTTTTT
CDR3 protein: CADGTANTGELFF

V gene: TRBV20-1
clone size: many
D gene: TRBD1
J gene: TRBJ2-7
CDR3 length: 13
CDR3 DNA: TGCAGTGCCCGTAGGGGGCACACCTACGAGCAGTACTTC
CDR3 protein: CSARRGHTYEQYF